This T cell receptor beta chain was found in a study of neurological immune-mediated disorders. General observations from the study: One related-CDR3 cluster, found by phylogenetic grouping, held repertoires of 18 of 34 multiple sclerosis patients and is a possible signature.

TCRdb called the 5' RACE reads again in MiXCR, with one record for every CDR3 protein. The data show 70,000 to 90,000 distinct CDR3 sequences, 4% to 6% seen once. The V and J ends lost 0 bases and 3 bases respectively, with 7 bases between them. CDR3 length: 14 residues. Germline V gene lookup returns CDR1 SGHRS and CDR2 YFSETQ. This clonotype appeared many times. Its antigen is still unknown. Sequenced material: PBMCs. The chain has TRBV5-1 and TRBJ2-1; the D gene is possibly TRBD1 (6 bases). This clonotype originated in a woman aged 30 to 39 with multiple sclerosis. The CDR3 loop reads CASSLEGVYNEQFF. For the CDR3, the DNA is TGCGCCAGCAGCTTGGAGGGGGTCTACAATGAGCAGTTCTTC.